This T cell receptor (beta chain) was recorded in a study of blood T cell repertoires in COVID-19. Overall study context: T cells, B-cell-depleted T cells, or PBMCs supplied cDNA or gDNA.

The CDR3 extends over 14 amino acids. CDR1 SGHRS and CDR2 YFSETQ come from the germline V gene. The V end lost 1 base, the J end lost 5 bases, and 12 bases lay between the germline ends. TCRdb's table, derived via immunoSEQ multiplex PCR, lists solely in-frame clones and lacks some. The table has roughly 240,000 clones, about 90% seen once; the top ten hold about 3%. This receptor was taken from a woman between 25 and 40 years old who had recovered from COVID-19. Source material: peripheral blood. This chain connects TRBV5-1 to TRBJ2-5; tentatively, D is TRBD2 (5 bases). CDR3 sequence: CASSLYEGGETQYF. The CDR3 nucleotides read TGCGCCAGCAGCTTGTATGAGGGCGGGGAGACCCAGTACTTC. The variable domain in full, with the rest retrieved from reference TRBV5-1 and TRBJ2-5, is KAGVTQTPRYLIKTRGQQVTLSCSPISGHRSVSWYQQTPGQGLQFLFEYFSETQRNKGNFPGRFSGRQFSNSRSEMNVSTLELGDSALYLCASSLYEGGETQYFGPGTRLLVL.